The clone carrying this T cell receptor (beta chain) occurred a few times. The junction differs from germline at one of its ends, possibly a read error. This entry is derived from a study of blood T cells in healthy people across ages. Then a second PCR, running roughly 7 to 11 cycles, was carried out with a sample-barcoded 5' primer and a J-beta primer mix. One entry per CDR3 protein, called by TCRdb with MiXCR from the 5' RACE reads. The sample comprises about 930,000 distinct CDR3 sequences, 29% of which are singletons, and roughly a tenth rests with the top ten. This CDR3 is 13 amino acids long. Germline V gives CDR1 MGHRA, CDR2 YSYEKL. These data are also associated with another study on T cells of mothers and their children.

The receptor's source is a woman in her thirties or forties in good health. Input material: blood. V and J are TRBV4-1 and TRBJ1-1, with unresolved D. CDR3 protein: CACSLGPRTEAFF. CDR3 nucleotides: TGCGCCTGCAGCCTCGGACCGCGCACTGAAGCTTTCTTT.